This T cell receptor beta chain was documented in a study of blood T cell repertoires in COVID-19. Concerning this clone itself: Other nucleotide sequences in the sample specify the same CDR3.

As originally analysed: Nucleated cell number was recorded as an estimate derived from reference gene primer amplification. Only in-frame clones appear in the TCRdb table, and some are missing; sequencing was by immunoSEQ multiplex PCR. Clone size and the V and J calls come from that table; the DNA yielded D and trimming. The data contain fewer than 350,000 clones, roughly 90% of them seen just once; the ten biggest clones take up 9% to 9.5%. This TCR derives from a man between 18 and 29 years old with active or convalescent COVID-19. The source material was peripheral blood.

CDR3 in amino acids: CASSFGSGTEAFF. The CDR3 coding sequence is TGTGCCAGCAGTTTTGGGTCGGGCACTGAAGCTTTCTTT. V gene TRBV12-3 or TRBV12-4 combines with J gene TRBJ1-1; D gene uncertain. This CDR3 is built from 13 residues. The V and J ends lost 3 bases and 4 bases respectively, with 9 bases between them.